The 2 T cell receptor beta chains below come from one sample, sequenced in a study of blood T cells in healthy people across ages. Primed by a sample-barcoded 5' primer and a J-beta primer mix, a second PCR proceeded for roughly 7 to 11 cycles. TCRdb called the 5' RACE reads again in MiXCR, with one record for every CDR3 protein. Of 1.8 million or so distinct CDR3 sequences detected, 39% appear once; the ten largest clones hold about 23%. The sample consisted of blood. The receptors here all came from a human donor in good health.

This clonotype has only one observation. The chain has TRBV20-1 and TRBJ2-3; 12 nucleotides match TRBD2. The CDR3 sequence is 15 residues long. The germline CDR1 and CDR2 sequences are DFQATT and SNEGSKA (reference sequence). V shed 5 bases, J shed 3 bases, and the junction held 6 bases outside the gene matches. In DNA, the CDR3 is TGCAGTGCTTGCAGACTAGCGGGGGATACAGATACGCAGTATTTT. Its translation is CSACRLAGDTDTQYF.

This clonotype was detected only a few times. The chain joins TRBV10-2 to TRBJ2-3; no definite D call. This CDR3 comprises 14 residues. Germline values: CDR1 WSHSY, CDR2 SAAADI. The V end was cut by 6 bases, the J end by 0 bases, with 10 bases between. The CDR3 loop reads CASRVPYSTDTQYF. The CDR3 coding sequence is TGCGCCAGCAGGGTCCCTTATAGCACAGATACGCAGTATTTT.